One and the same sample provided the 20 T cell receptor beta chains below, sequenced in a study of blood T cell repertoires in COVID-19. TCRdb's table, derived via immunoSEQ multiplex PCR, lists solely in-frame clones and lacks some. Of roughly 250,000 clones in the sample, approximately 83% were seen once. The material sequenced was PBMCs or T cells enriched from blood (not recorded which). The receptors were sampled from a woman between 40 and 55 years old with acute COVID-19.

The J gene is TRBJ2-7, the V gene TRBV11-2, with 9 bases matching TRBD1. Germline CDR1 reads SGHAT; CDR2 reads FQNNGV. CDR3 length: 15 amino acids. V lost 1 base to trimming and J lost 6 bases; unmatched junction nucleotides: 7. CDR3 in DNA: TGTGCCAGCAGCTTAGGGCGGACAGGGGTTTTCGAGCAGTACTTC. It yields the protein CASSLGRTGVFEQYF. Using reference TRBV11-2 and TRBJ2-7 for the parts outside the CDR3, the full variable domain is EAGVAQSPRYKIIEKRQSVAFWCNPISGHATLYWYQQILGQGPKLLIQFQNNGVVDDSQLPKDRFSAERLKGVDSTLKIQPAKLEDSAVYLCASSLGRTGVFEQYFGPGTRLTVT.

The chain employs TRBV5-1 and TRBJ1-5, with unresolved D. Germline CDR1 is SGHRS and CDR2 is YFSETQ. V lost 0 bases to trimming and J lost 0 bases, with 13 bases between them. This CDR3 comprises 17 residues. The CDR3 spells CASSLAPAGDSNQPQHF. In nucleotides, the CDR3 is TGCGCCAGCAGCTTGGCTCCGGCGGGAGATAGCAATCAGCCCCAGCATTTT.

The chain uses TRBV30 and TRBJ2-7; no reliable D call. This CDR3 is built from 13 residues. The germline CDR1 and CDR2 sequences are GTSNPN and SVGIG (reference sequence). Trimming stripped 0 bases from V and 3 bases from J, with 9 bases between. CDR3 amino acids: CAWSVSSGYEQYF. The CDR3, as DNA: TGTGCCTGGAGTGTGTCCTCCGGCTACGAGCAGTACTTC. Full variable domain (missing parts from reference TRBV30 and TRBJ2-7): SQTIHQWPATLVQPVGSPLSLECTVEGTSNPNLYWYRQAAGRGLQLLFYSVGIGQISSEVPQNLSASRPQDRQFILSSKKLLLSDSGFYLCAWSVSSGYEQYFGPGTRLTVT.

The chain combines TRBV6-1 with TRBJ1-4, with D maybe TRBD1 (5 bases). The CDR3 covers 18 residues. The V and J ends lost 2 bases and 3 bases respectively, with 19 bases between them. Germline values: CDR1 MNHNS, CDR2 SASEGT. The CDR3 coding sequence is TGTGCCAGCAGTGAATTTAGTAGGTCAGGGCGGTCTAATGAAAAACTGTTTTTT. Protein product: CASSEFSRSGRSNEKLFF.

The chain has TRBV6-1 and TRBJ2-2; D is unresolved. The CDR3 sequence is 13 residues long. Germline CDR1 is MNHNS and CDR2 is SASEGT. Trimming stripped 2 bases from V and 8 bases from J, with 9 bases between. The CDR3 sequence: CASSEIAVGELFF. The CDR3, as DNA: TGTGCCAGCAGTGAAATAGCTGTAGGGGAGCTGTTTTTT.

Only one count was recorded for this clone. This chain connects TRBV12-3 or TRBV12-4 to TRBJ2-5, with 9 bases that match TRBD2. The CDR3 runs 13 residues. Losses at the gene ends were 7 bases for V and 2 bases for J; bases not matched to a gene: 2. Written as DNA, the CDR3 is TGTGCCAGCATGCGGGGGGGTCAAGAGACCCAGTACTTC. Protein sequence: CASMRGGQETQYF.

V gene TRBV11-1 combines with J gene TRBJ2-1; D is possibly TRBD1 (5 bases). The CDR3 runs to 14 residues. V was trimmed by 6 bases and J by 7 bases, leaving 16 bases between them. Germline CDR1 SGHAT, CDR2 FQDESV (reference sequence). CDR3 amino acids: CASRLDRTKNEQFF. CDR3 in DNA: TGTGCCAGCAGGCTAGACAGAACCAAGAATGAGCAGTTCTTC. Filled out from reference TRBV11-1 and TRBJ2-1, the complete variable domain reads EAEVAQSPRYKITEKSQAVAFWCDPISGHATLYWYRQILGQGPELLVQFQDESVVDDSQLPKDRFSAERLKGVDSTLKIQPAELGDSAMYLCASRLDRTKNEQFFGPGTRLTVL.

J is TRBJ1-4 and V is TRBV27; TRBD1 might be the D (5 bases). Trimming pared 10 bases from V and 14 bases from J, leaving 23 bases between. Germline V gene sequence: CDR1 MNHEY, CDR2 SMNVEV (reference sequence). The CDR3 is 13 residues long. CDR3 region: CATGAGQPIVLFF. The DNA for the CDR3 is TGTGCCACTGGGGCCGGGCAGCCTATAGTTCTGTTTTTT.

This clone is a singleton in its sample. The V gene is TRBV28, the J gene TRBJ2-5, with D possibly being TRBD1 (6 bases). Germline V gene lookup returns CDR1 MDHEN and CDR2 SYDVKM. The ends were cut back, 8 bases at V and 2 bases at J, with 12 bases in the middle. CDR3 length: 13 amino acids. The CDR3 spells CASLHRVQETQYF. The CDR3 DNA sequence: TGTGCCAGCCTTCACAGGGTTCAAGAGACCCAGTACTTC.

V gene TRBV5-1 combines with J gene TRBJ2-7, with D possibly matching TRBD2 (6 bases). Germline V lookup: CDR1 SGHRS, CDR2 YFSETQ. V lost 0 bases to trimming and J lost 2 bases, with 12 bases between them. This CDR3 region has 15 residues. The CDR3 protein is CASSLAGGPPYEQYF. The CDR3 DNA reads TGCGCCAGCAGCTTGGCCGGGGGACCCCCCTACGAGCAGTACTTC.

The V and J genes are TRBV7-6 and TRBJ2-7; tentative D call: TRBD1 (5 bases). The V gene lost 1 base and the J gene lost 4 bases, with 14 bases spanning the gap. CDR3 length: 15 amino acids. Germline V gene lookup returns CDR1 SGHVS and CDR2 FNYEAQ. The CDR3 DNA is TGTGCCAGCAGCTTAGGTACAGGATCGGTATACGAGCAGTACTTC. Translated, it gives CASSLGTGSVYEQYF.

V usage is TRBV7-2 and J usage is TRBJ2-1, with TRBD2 identical over 13 bases. Looked up from germline, CDR1 is SGHTA and CDR2 is FQGNSA. This CDR3 region has 17 residues. V shed 3 bases and J 5 bases; nucleotides not matched to a gene: 7. This CDR3 is CASSFVPGLAGHNEQFF. The CDR3, as DNA: TGTGCCAGCAGCTTCGTCCCGGGACTAGCGGGACACAATGAGCAGTTCTTC.

This chain joins TRBV7-2 and TRBJ2-3, with 9 positions matching TRBD2. This CDR3 region has 16 residues. Unmatched junction bases numbered 6, after V lost 5 bases and J lost 0 bases. Germline V gene sequence: CDR1 SGHTA, CDR2 FQGNSA. The CDR3 nucleotides are TGTGCCAGCAGCGCAAGACTAGCGGCTAGCACAGATACGCAGTATTTT. Protein sequence: CASSARLAASTDTQYF.

The genes are TRBV5-6 and TRBJ1-1; 7 bases are a match to TRBD1. In germline, CDR1 is SGHDT, CDR2 YYEEEE. V trimming: 5 bases; J trimming: 5 bases; junction bases outside the gene matches: 9. This CDR3 has 14 residues. The CDR3 DNA sequence: TGTGCCAGCAGGTCCGGGACAGAACCTACTGAAGCTTTCTTT. Translation gives CASRSGTEPTEAFF.

In this sample, this clone turned up once. This sequence joins TRBV11-1 and TRBJ1-1; no clear D gene. Germline lookup yields CDR1 SGHAT and CDR2 FQDESV (reference sequence). This CDR3 has 13 amino acids. V was pared by 1 base and J by 8 bases, with 11 bases between. The CDR3 region is CASSLVPEEEAFF. CDR3 in DNA: TGTGCCAGCAGCTTAGTGCCAGAGGAAGAAGCTTTCTTT.

This clone turned up a few times. The chain employs TRBV24-1 and TRBJ2-5, with D uncertain. The CDR3 has 14 amino acids. Germline loops: CDR1 KGHDR, CDR2 SFDVKD. Trimming cost V 2 bases and J 5 bases, with 11 bases left between them. CDR3 residues: CATSDYTGSETQYF. CDR3 nucleotides: TGTGCCACCAGTGATTACACGGGTTCGGAGACCCAGTACTTC.

The chain joins TRBV15 to TRBJ2-2, with a weak D call TRBD2 (5 bases). The germline gives CDR1 LNHNV, CDR2 YYDKDF (reference sequence). CDR3 length equals 14 residues. V was trimmed by 7 bases and J by 2 bases, leaving 11 bases between them. CDR3 sequence (DNA): TGTGCCACCATTCGAGGGTACAACACCGGGGAGCTGTTTTTT. Amino acids: CATIRGYNTGELFF.

This chain uses TRBV3-1 (or the pseudogene TRBV3-2) with TRBJ2-7; TRBD1 might be the D (6 bases). Germline V CDR1 and CDR2: LGHDT, YNNKEL (reference sequence). The CDR3 loop spans 16 amino acids. Trimming left V 1 base short and J 0 bases short, with 13 bases between. In DNA form, the CDR3 reads TGTGCCAGCAGCCAAGCGGAGGACAGACCCTCCTACGAGCAGTACTTC. Protein sequence: CASSQAEDRPSYEQYF.

The V gene is TRBV11-2, the J gene TRBJ1-1; a weak D match, TRBD1 (6 bases). The CDR3 extends over 14 amino acids. The V gene lost 2 bases and the J gene lost 7 bases, with 14 bases spanning the gap. Germline-derived CDR1 and CDR2 are SGHAT and FQNNGV. The CDR3 bases are TGTGCCAGCAGCTTATTAAAGGGGGTAGGTGAAGCTTTCTTT. Translated: CASSLLKGVGEAFF.

J is TRBJ2-2 and V is TRBV27; no clear D. The CDR3 length is 14 residues. V was trimmed by 0 bases and J by 5 bases, leaving 7 bases between them. The V gene's germline CDR1 is MNHEY and CDR2 SMNVEV (reference sequence). The CDR3 sequence is CASSLSSLTGELFF. DNA for the CDR3: TGTGCCAGCAGTTTATCTTCCCTAACCGGGGAGCTGTTTTTT.